This TCR beta chain was sequenced in a study of CD8+CD57+ T cells in acquired aplastic anemia (dated by TCRdb to 2017 to 2018). At the level of the whole study: Extracted DNA from sorted CD4+ and CD8+ cells averaged around 2.9 ug, ranging from 0.2 to 27.4 ug. A CD8+CD57+ expansion meant a frequency higher than the mean frequency seen in healthy subjects. Points the paper makes about the study in general: CD8+ Simpson's diversity did not differ significantly between patients and healthy controls (P=0.060). Around 30 CD8+ CDR3 sequences were shared between patients and controls but appeared highly expressed in patients and within their immunodominant clones.

Inclusive of both ends, the CDR3 amounts to 13 amino acids. Taken from the germline V gene, the CDR1 and CDR2 loops are SGHTA and FQGNSA. With respect to this clonotype: The antigen it recognizes is unknown. Because it lacks the conserved phenylalanine or tryptophan at the end, this CDR3 is likely a read error. The limits of the CDR3 on the DNA are not certain, so only TCRdb's listed CDR3 is given.

TCR beta VDJ combination and CDR3 sequence profiling used genomic DNA as the template. An Illumina HiSeq 2000 was the platform used for TCR repertoire sequencing. The authors processed their data as follows. TRBV/TRBJ rearrangement plots, CDR3 size and DJ length profiles, and Simpson's diversity index were used to assess repertoires. The immunodominant clone was defined as the most abundant DNA sequence in deep sequencing data. CDR3 amino acid sequences were screened for sharing across subjects and were compared with published repertoires and the VDJdb database. Starting from the raw public reads, TCRdb applied fastp trimming at Q25, assembled clones with MiXCR and retained in-frame beta chains. Identical CDR3 protein sequences are pooled into one entry, listed with their most common genes and DNA. In this record, the V and J calls reflect TCRdb's handling and not the investigators' own analysis. Counted in this sample were more than 250,000 distinct CDR3 sequences; around 82% of them appeared once. 42% of the sample goes to the ten largest clones.

Patients chosen for sequencing had shown expansion of CD8+CD57+ cells by flow cytometry. Every patient had severe acquired aplastic anemia, diagnosed using the International Study of Aplastic Anemia and Agranulocytosis and Camitta criteria. At the time blood was sampled, none of the patients had received any therapy. TCR repertoires of sorted CD4+ and CD8+ blood T cells from severe aplastic anemia patients and healthy subjects were deep-sequenced in the study. Patients were enrolled under clinicaltrials.gov protocols 00001620, 01623167, 00001397, 00071045, 00081523 and 00961064 in the USA. Ficoll-Paque density gradient centrifugation was used to isolate peripheral blood mononuclear cells. Before DNA extraction, CD4+ and CD8+ T cells were sorted with FACS or magnetic beads.

The chain is made from TRBV7-2 and TRBJ2-7; the table calls TRBD2, which could not be checked here. The TCR sequence derives from a human donor with aplastic anemia. Specimen: sorted CD4+, CD8+, or CD8+CD57+ T cells (not recorded which) from PBMCs. The CDR3 region has the sequence CASSHRGGEQEYD.